Reported below is one TCR beta chain. This clonotype was counted ten times or more. There is no known antigen for this receptor. The input lacks base qualities; no much larger clone sits a single base away. CDR1 and CDR2 (MNHEY, SVGAGI) derive from the germline V gene. Its CDR3 holds 13 amino acids, cysteine through phenylalanine. Only the CDR3 portion is preserved as DNA: 39 bases, with reading frame beginning at the first base. V loses 2 bases of germline sequence and J loses 5 bases, and the interval between the two ends is 9 bases. TCR beta CDR3 regions were amplified from RNA transcripts for repertoire sequencing. HTBI primers and the Qiagen OneStep RT-PCR kit were used in a first-round RT-PCR, which was followed by a second-round multiplex PCR, size selection and purification. Libraries were sequenced on an Illumina HiSeq2000 using paired-end 100 bp reads. On the study's bioinformatics: SOAPnuke was used for read processing, and reads with adapters, uncalled bases, a mean Phred below 15, or no exact constant-primer or identifier match were discarded. COPE v1.2.5 was used to merge high-quality paired reads. Clonotypes were defined as unique nucleotide sequences and were aligned to IMGT TRB V, D and J references using MiTCR v1.1. Analysis was restricted to V-J combinations with a frequency above 0.0001, which covered 98% to 99.2% of repertoires. For each V-J combination, a TCR clonal expansion and chaos score was defined as F50 clonal expansion divided by the chaos observed in the TCRdist matrix. Welch's t-statistics and random forest were used to reduce the features to about 14 V-J combinations, which were then used as input to a naive Bayes classifier. The similarity between thyroid and blood repertoires was quantified using the Morisita-Horn index. TCRdb reanalyzed the raw reads on its own, using fastp at Q25 for trimming and MiXCR for clone calling, and kept in-frame beta chains. Under each unique CDR3 protein, matching rows form one entry showing the most common genes and DNA. The authors' filters were not applied to this entry. This sample lists roughly 400,000 distinct CDR3 sequences; roughly 15% were detected once. Approximately 2.4% of the sample is taken by the ten largest.

These data originate in a study of Graves' ophthalmopathy and Graves' hyperthyroidism (dated by TCRdb to between 2018 and 2020). About the investigation overall: Peripheral blood was collected at initial diagnosis, before any treatment. To tell Graves' ophthalmopathy apart from Graves' hyperthyroidism, and to predict which patients would progress to ophthalmopathy, the study relied on TCR beta repertoire signatures. In total, over 130 blood samples were TCR-sequenced: fewer than 50 ophthalmopathy, about 75 hyperthyroidism and roughly 17 hyperthyroidism-to-ophthalmopathy patients. The independent validation cohort included 18 to 20 hyperthyroidism patients plus 17 patients who later progressed from hyperthyroidism to ophthalmopathy. In roughly six hyperthyroidism patients, T-cell repertoires of thyroid tissue and blood were compared. After sampling, hyperthyroidism patients received methimazole starting at 30 mg daily, and ophthalmopathy patients received high-dose intravenous methylprednisolone. To explore V-J signatures that separate ophthalmopathy from hyperthyroidism, a discovery set of about 100 patients was enrolled, consisting of 43 with ophthalmopathy and roughly 60 with stable hyperthyroidism.

General findings and caveats noted by the study authors: Sample size was not predetermined statistically, and investigators were not blinded to group allocation. In validation, the model predicted ophthalmopathy progression with about 64% sensitivity and approximately 75% specificity; 12 predicted patients were CT-confirmed with GO in a median of roughly 6.8 months. Most expanded thyroid clonotypes with frequency above 0.001 were also detected in blood, suggesting blood repertoires may reflect the thyroid immune response. In cross-validation, the 13-signature model distinguished ophthalmopathy from stable hyperthyroidism with almost 90% sensitivity and around 81% specificity, and in the test set the corresponding values were roughly 78% and 74%.

Hyperthyroidism was defined as stable when no progression to ophthalmopathy occurred within 18 months of follow-up. Hyperthyroidism patients were newly diagnosed, with disease duration under 2 months, and aged 18 to 65 years. Anyone with other autoimmune diseases, uncontrolled infections, pregnancy or lactation was excluded from the study. Diagnosis was based on clinical symptoms, serum thyroxine, TRAb, thyroid ultrasound and orbital computed tomography. Using Ficoll-Paque density gradient centrifugation, PBMCs were isolated from roughly 9.2 ml of fresh peripheral blood. Total RNA was extracted using Trizol reagent, and RNA quality was checked on an Agilent 2100 Bioanalyzer.

The chain couples TRBV6-5 to TRBJ2-5, with a tentative D gene TRBD1 over 5 matching bases. This sequence was found in an adult woman with stable Graves' hyperthyroidism. Sequencing was done on a sample of peripheral blood. The CDR3 here reads CASSYVAGETQYF. The DNA is as follows: TGTGCCAGCAGTTACGTGGCAGGGGAGACCCAGTACTTC.